This entry features one T cell receptor (beta chain) sequence. The antigen is undetermined. TCRdb keeps only in-frame clones here, not all; method: immunoSEQ multiplex PCR. The sample gives 40,000 to 55,000 clones, around nine tenths of which show up once; about 4% is in the top ten. Germline assignment: CDR1 GTSNPN and CDR2 SVGIG (reference sequence). Germline trimming cut 0 bases from V and 8 bases from J; bases unmatched to any gene: 6. The CDR3 runs 16 residues. The data stem from a study of neoadjuvant nivolumab and ipilimumab in lung cancer. Study-wide background: Patients got nivolumab 3 mg/kg on days 1, 15 and 29; combination added ipilimumab 1 mg/kg day 1. Study-wide results and limits: Blood richness before therapy tracked richness in tumors resected after neoadjuvant therapy.

The sequenced sample was blood, obtained before neoadjuvant nivolumab, alone or with ipilimumab. V gene TRBV30 combines with J gene TRBJ2-2, with 13 bases lining up with TRBD2. The sequence came from an adult with non-small cell lung cancer. Some clones in this sample may be carry-over from other donors' samples. The CDR3 sequence: CAWSVRGTSGIGELFF. The DNA for the CDR3 is TGTGCCTGGAGTGTGCGGGGGACTAGCGGGATTGGGGAGCTGTTTTTT.